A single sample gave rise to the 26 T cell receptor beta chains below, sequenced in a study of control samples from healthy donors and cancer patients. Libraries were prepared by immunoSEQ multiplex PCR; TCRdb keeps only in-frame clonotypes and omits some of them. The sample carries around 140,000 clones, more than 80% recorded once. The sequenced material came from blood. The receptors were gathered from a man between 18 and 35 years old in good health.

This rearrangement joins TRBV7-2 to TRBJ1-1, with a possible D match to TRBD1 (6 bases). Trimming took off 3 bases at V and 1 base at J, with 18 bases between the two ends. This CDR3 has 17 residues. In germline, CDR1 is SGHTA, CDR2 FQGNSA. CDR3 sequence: CASSFRGYGTQNTEAFF. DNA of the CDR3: TGTGCCAGCAGCTTTAGGGGGTACGGGACACAGAACACTGAAGCTTTCTTT.

This CDR3 is CASSREWDGPNTGELFF. The CDR3 region has the DNA TGTGCCAGCAGCCGAGAATGGGACGGACCGAACACCGGGGAGCTGTTTTTT. The chain uses TRBV5-4 and TRBJ2-2; D might be TRBD1 or TRBD2, each matching 5 bases. The CDR3 loop spans 17 amino acids. Germline lookup yields CDR1 SGHNT and CDR2 YYREEE (reference sequence). V was clipped by 4 bases and J by 0 bases, with 16 bases between them. Full variable domain (missing parts from reference TRBV5-4 and TRBJ2-2): ETGVTQSPTHLIKTRGQQVTLRCSSQSGHNTVSWYQQALGQGPQFIFQYYREEENGRGNFPPRFSGLQFPNYSSELNVNALELDDSALYLCASSREWDGPNTGELFFGEGSRLTVL.

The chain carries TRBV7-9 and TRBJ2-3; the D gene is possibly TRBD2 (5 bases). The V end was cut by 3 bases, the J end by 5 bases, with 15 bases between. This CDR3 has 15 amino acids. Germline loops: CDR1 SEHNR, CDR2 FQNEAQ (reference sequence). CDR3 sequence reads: CASSFGIGEGDTQYF. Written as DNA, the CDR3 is TGTGCCAGCAGCTTCGGAATCGGTGAGGGAGATACGCAGTATTTT.

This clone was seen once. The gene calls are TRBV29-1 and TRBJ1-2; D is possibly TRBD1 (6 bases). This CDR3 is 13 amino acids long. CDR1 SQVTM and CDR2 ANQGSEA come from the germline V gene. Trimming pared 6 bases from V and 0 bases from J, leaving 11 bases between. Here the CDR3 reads CSVTQGTNYGYTF. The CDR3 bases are TGCAGCGTAACACAGGGAACTAACTATGGCTACACCTTC.

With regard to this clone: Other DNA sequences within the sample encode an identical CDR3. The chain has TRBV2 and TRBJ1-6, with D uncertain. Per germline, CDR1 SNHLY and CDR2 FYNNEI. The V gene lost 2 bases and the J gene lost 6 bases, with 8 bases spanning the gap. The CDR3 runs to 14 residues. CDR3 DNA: TGTGCCAGCAGTGAAAGTGGCGGTAATTCACCCCTCCACTTT. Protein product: CASSESGGNSPLHF.

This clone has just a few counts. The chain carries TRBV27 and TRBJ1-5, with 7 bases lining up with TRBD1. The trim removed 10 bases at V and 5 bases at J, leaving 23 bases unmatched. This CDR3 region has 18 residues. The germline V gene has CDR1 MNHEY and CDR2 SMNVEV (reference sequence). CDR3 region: CATPVTDRDRTPHQPQHF. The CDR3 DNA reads TGTGCCACCCCCGTCACCGACAGGGACCGCACCCCGCATCAGCCCCAGCATTTT.

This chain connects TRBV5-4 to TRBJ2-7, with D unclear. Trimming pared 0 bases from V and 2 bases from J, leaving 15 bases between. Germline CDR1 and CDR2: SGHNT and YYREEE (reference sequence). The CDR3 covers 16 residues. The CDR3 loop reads CASSLGVSSITYEQYF. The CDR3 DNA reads TGTGCCAGCAGCTTGGGCGTCAGCTCTATCACCTACGAGCAGTACTTC.

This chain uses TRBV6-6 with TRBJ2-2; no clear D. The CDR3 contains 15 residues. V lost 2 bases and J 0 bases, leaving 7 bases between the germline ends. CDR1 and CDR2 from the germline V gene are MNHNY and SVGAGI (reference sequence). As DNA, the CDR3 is TGTGCCAGCAGTTACCCAGCATCGAACACCGGGGAGCTGTTTTTT. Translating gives CASSYPASNTGELFF.

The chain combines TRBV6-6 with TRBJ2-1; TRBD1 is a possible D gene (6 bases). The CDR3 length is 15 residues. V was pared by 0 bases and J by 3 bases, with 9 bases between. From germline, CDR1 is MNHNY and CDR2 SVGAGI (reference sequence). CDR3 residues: CASSYSMDSYNEQFF. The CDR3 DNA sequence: TGTGCCAGCAGTTACTCAATGGACAGCTACAATGAGCAGTTCTTC.

The CDR3 region is CASSLAGGGANYGYTF. CDR3 nucleotide sequence: TGTGCCAGCAGCTTGGCTGGAGGGGGAGCTAACTATGGCTACACCTTC. V and J are TRBV5-6 and TRBJ1-2, with D possibly matching TRBD1 (6 bases). The V gene lost 0 bases and the J gene lost 0 bases, with 12 bases spanning the gap. The germline CDR1 and CDR2 sequences are SGHDT and YYEEEE. This CDR3 comprises 16 residues.

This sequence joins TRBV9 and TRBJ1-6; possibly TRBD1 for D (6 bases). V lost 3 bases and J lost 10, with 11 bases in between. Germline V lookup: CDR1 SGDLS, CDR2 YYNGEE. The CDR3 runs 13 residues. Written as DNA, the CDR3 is TGTGCCAGCAGCGCACAGGGCCAATCACCCCTCCACTTT. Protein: CASSAQGQSPLHF.

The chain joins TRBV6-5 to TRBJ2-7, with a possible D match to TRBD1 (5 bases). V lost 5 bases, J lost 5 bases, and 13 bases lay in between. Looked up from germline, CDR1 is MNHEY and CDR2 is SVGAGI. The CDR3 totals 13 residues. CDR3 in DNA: TGTGCCAGCAGTCCCAGGGTACCCGACGAGCAGTACTTC. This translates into CASSPRVPDEQYF.

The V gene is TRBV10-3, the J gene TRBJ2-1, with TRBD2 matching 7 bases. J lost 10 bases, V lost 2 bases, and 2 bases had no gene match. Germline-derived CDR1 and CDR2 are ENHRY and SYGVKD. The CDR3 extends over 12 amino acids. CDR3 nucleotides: TGTGCCATCAGTGAGCTGCGGGGGGAGCAGTTCTTC. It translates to CAISELRGEQFF.

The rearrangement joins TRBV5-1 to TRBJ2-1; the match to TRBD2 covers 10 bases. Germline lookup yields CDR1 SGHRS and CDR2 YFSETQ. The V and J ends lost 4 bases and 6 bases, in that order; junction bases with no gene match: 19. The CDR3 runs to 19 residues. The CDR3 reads CASSANFWSGGASFNEQFF. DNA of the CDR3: TGCGCCAGCAGCGCCAACTTTTGGAGCGGGGGGGCCAGTTTCAATGAGCAGTTCTTC. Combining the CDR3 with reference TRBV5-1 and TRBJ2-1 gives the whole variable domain KAGVTQTPRYLIKTRGQQVTLSCSPISGHRSVSWYQQTPGQGLQFLFEYFSETQRNKGNFPGRFSGRQFSNSRSEMNVSTLELGDSALYLCASSANFWSGGASFNEQFFGPGTRLTVL.

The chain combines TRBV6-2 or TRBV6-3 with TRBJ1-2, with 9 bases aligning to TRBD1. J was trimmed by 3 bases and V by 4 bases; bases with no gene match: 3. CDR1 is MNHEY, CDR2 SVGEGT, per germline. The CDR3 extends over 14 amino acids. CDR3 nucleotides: TGTGCCAGCAGTTTACAGGGGGCGGACTATGGCTACACCTTC. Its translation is CASSLQGADYGYTF.

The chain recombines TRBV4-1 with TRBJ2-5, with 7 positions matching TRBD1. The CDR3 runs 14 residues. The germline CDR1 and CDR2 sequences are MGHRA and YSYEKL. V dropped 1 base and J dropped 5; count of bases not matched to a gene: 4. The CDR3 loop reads CASSQVTGTETQYF. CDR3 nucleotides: TGCGCCAGCAGCCAAGTGACAGGGACCGAGACCCAGTACTTC.

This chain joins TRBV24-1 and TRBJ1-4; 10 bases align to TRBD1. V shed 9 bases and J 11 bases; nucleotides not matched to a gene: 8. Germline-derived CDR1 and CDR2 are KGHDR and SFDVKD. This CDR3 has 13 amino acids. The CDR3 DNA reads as TGTGCCACCTTAGGGTGGACAGGGGGGAAACTGTTTTTT. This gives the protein CATLGWTGGKLFF.

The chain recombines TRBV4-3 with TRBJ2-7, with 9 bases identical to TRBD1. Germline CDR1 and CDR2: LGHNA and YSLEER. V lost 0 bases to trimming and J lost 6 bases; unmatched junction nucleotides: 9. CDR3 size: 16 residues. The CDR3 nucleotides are TGCGCCAGCAGCCAAGATCAGGGGACAGGGTCCGCCGAGCAGTACTTC. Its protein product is CASSQDQGTGSAEQYF.

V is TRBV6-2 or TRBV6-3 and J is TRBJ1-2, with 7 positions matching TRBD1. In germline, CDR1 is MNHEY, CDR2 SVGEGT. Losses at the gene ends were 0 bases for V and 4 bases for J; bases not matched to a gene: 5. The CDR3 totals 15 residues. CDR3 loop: CASSYSTGLGYGYTF. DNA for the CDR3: TGTGCCAGCAGTTACTCGACAGGGCTCGGCTATGGCTACACCTTC.

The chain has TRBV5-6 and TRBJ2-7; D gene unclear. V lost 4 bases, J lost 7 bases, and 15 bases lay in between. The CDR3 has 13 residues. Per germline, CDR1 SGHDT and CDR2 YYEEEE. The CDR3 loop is CASSRAGLGEQYF. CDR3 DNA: TGTGCCAGCAGCCGGGCCGGGCTTGGTGAGCAGTACTTC.

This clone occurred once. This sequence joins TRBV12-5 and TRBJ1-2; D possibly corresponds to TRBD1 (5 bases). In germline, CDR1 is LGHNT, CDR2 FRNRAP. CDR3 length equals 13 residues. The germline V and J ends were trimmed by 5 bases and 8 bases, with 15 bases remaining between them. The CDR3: CASGGNQGSGYTF. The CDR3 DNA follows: TGTGCTAGTGGTGGCAATCAGGGTAGCGGCTACACCTTC.

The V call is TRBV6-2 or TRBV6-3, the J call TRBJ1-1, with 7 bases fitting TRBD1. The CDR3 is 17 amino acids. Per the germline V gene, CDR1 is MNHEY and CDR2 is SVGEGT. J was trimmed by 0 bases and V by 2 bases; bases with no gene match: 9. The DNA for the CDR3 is TGTGCCAGCAGTTACCTGACAGGGTCCGGAGTGAACACTGAAGCTTTCTTT. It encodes CASSYLTGSGVNTEAFF.

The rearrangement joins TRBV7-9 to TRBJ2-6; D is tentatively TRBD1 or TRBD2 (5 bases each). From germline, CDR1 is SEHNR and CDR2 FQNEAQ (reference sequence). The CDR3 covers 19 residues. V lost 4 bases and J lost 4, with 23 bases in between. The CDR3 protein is CASSSKGTVRLRGANVLTF. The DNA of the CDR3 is TGTGCCAGCAGCTCCAAAGGGACGGTCCGACTCAGGGGGGCCAACGTCCTGACTTTC.

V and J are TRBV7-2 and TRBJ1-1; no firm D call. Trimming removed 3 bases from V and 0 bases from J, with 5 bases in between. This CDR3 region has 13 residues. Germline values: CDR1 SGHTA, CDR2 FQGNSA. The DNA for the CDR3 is TGTGCCAGCAGCTTTCAGGTGAACACTGAAGCTTTCTTT. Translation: CASSFQVNTEAFF. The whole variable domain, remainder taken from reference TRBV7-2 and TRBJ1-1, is GAGVSQSPSNKVTEKGKDVELRCDPISGHTALYWYRQSLGQGLEFLIYFQGNSAPDKSGLPSDRFSAERTGGSVSTLTIQRTQQEDSAVYLCASSFQVNTEAFFGQGTRLTVV.

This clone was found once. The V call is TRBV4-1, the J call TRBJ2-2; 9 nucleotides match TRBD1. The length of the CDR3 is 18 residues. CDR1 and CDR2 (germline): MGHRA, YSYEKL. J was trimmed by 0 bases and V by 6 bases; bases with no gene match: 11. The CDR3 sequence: CASRQEGQGSANTGELFF. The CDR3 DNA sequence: TGCGCCAGCAGACAGGAAGGACAGGGGTCCGCGAACACCGGGGAGCTGTTTTTT.

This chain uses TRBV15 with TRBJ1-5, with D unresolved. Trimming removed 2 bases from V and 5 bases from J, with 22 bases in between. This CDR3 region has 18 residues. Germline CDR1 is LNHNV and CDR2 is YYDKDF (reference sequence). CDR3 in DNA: TGTGCCACCAGCAGATCCCCACCCAGTTTAAGGTTCGATCAGCCCCAGCATTTT. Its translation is CATSRSPPSLRFDQPQHF.